This TCR beta chain stems from a study of beta chain features in type 1 diabetes. Sorting that relied on CD45RO/CCR7/CD25/CD127/CD95/CD27 yielded CD4+ naive, central memory, regulatory and stem cell-like memory cells. This clone was observed a single time. Antigen specificity is unknown. TCRB transcripts that were expressed got sequenced, as all of the isolated RNA had been reverse transcribed. Some clones are missing from TCRdb's copy, which holds only in-frame ones; the method was immunoSEQ multiplex PCR. The sample has under 200,000 clones; over 9% are singletons. Per the germline V gene, CDR1 is MNHEY and CDR2 is SVGAGI. With 10 bases removed from V and 8 bases from J, the gap between germline ends came to 17 bases. The CDR3 runs 12 residues. Study outcomes and limitations: In all four CD4+ subsets, TCRB CDR3 length was significantly, moderately reduced in type 1 diabetes.

This clonotype originated in a man aged 25 to 45 with type 1 diabetes. Sequenced sample: central memory CD4+ T cells from blood. The J gene is TRBJ1-2, the V gene TRBV6-5; no clear D gene. The CDR3 region is CATLVGHGGYTF. For the CDR3, the DNA is TGTGCCACTCTTGTGGGCCATGGGGGCTACACCTTC.